Following are 17 T cell receptor beta chains from one sample sequenced in a study of long-term antiretroviral therapy in people with HIV. A v3.0 immunoSEQ assay was performed at survey level. Data came from immunoSEQ multiplex PCR; TCRdb stores just in-frame clones and leaves some out. The sample contains about 20,000 clones, less than 85% of which appear only once. Material: unsorted PBMCs, obtained around 2.5 years after starting antiretroviral therapy. These receptors were collected from a middle-aged man with HIV.

This chain links TRBV7-3 with TRBJ2-2; unclear D gene. The CDR3 is made up of 13 amino acids. The V end was cut by 2 bases, the J end by 7 bases, with 8 bases between. Germline CDR1 is SGHTA and CDR2 is FQGTGA. CDR3 in amino acids: CASSLGSGGELFF. The CDR3 nucleotides read TGTGCCAGCAGCTTAGGTTCCGGCGGGGAGCTGTTTTTT. The full variable domain, its missing parts supplied by reference TRBV7-3 and TRBJ2-2, is GAGVSQTPSNKVTEKGKYVELRCDPISGHTALYWYRQSLGQGPEFLIYFQGTGAADDSGLPNDRFFAVRPEGSVSTLKIQRTERGDSAVYLCASSLGSGGELFFGEGSRLTVL.

The chain carries TRBV6-1 and TRBJ1-2, with D tentatively TRBD1 (5 bases). Trimming removed 8 bases at V and 4 bases at J, with 11 bases between. Germline-derived CDR1 and CDR2 are MNHNS and SASEGT. There are 12 residues in the CDR3. The CDR3 bases are TGTGCCAGCGCGCAGGGAAGCTATGGCTACACCTTC. Protein: CASAQGSYGYTF.

This clone was seen once. The chain uses TRBV11-1 and TRBJ2-3, with 13 bases lining up with TRBD2. Germline V gene sequence: CDR1 SGHAT, CDR2 FQDESV (reference sequence). The trim removed 8 bases at V and 1 base at J, leaving 12 bases unmatched. The CDR3 totals 18 residues. CDR3 region: CASAPTSGRVDGTDTQYF. As DNA, the CDR3 is TGTGCCAGCGCCCCTACTAGCGGGAGGGTAGATGGCACAGATACGCAGTATTTT.

The chain is built from TRBV11-1 and TRBJ2-2; 8 positions match TRBD2. Germline CDR1 and CDR2: SGHAT and FQDESV (reference sequence). The CDR3 is 16 amino acids. Trimming removed 5 bases from V and 0 bases from J; junction bases left unmatched: 5. The CDR3 spells CASSPAGVANTGELFF. The DNA for the CDR3 is TGTGCCAGCAGCCCAGCGGGAGTGGCGAACACCGGGGAGCTGTTTTTT. The variable domain in full, completed from reference TRBV11-1 and TRBJ2-2, reads EAEVAQSPRYKITEKSQAVAFWCDPISGHATLYWYRQILGQGPELLVQFQDESVVDDSQLPKDRFSAERLKGVDSTLKIQPAELGDSAMYLCASSPAGVANTGELFFGEGSRLTVL.

V gene TRBV19 combines with J gene TRBJ2-6; TRBD1 matches 8 bases. The V and J ends lost 6 bases and 2 bases, in that order; junction bases with no gene match: 3. The CDR3 length is 15 residues. Germline V gene lookup returns CDR1 LNHDA and CDR2 SQIVND (reference sequence). CDR3 in amino acids: CASREGQAGANVLTF. The CDR3, as DNA: TGTGCCAGTAGGGAGGGACAGGCTGGGGCCAACGTCCTGACTTTC.

The rearrangement uses TRBV7-9 and TRBJ1-3, with D unclear. The CDR3 consists of 12 residues. V lost 2 bases to trimming and J lost 3 bases, with 2 bases between them. Germline V CDR1 and CDR2: SEHNR, FQNEAQ (reference sequence). CDR3 amino acids: CASSLSGNTIYF. The CDR3 nucleotides are TGTGCCAGCAGCTTAAGTGGAAACACCATATATTTT.

This sequence joins TRBV7-3 and TRBJ2-2; D unclear. The CDR3 loop spans 15 amino acids. The germline V and J ends were trimmed by 5 bases and 0 bases, with 10 bases remaining between them. Germline CDR1 and CDR2: SGHTA and FQGTGA. The CDR3 sequence: CASSAQRANTGELFF. CDR3 in DNA: TGTGCCAGCAGCGCCCAGAGAGCGAACACCGGGGAGCTGTTTTTT. Looking up the rest from reference TRBV7-3 and TRBJ2-2 gives the full variable domain: GAGVSQTPSNKVTEKGKYVELRCDPISGHTALYWYRQSLGQGPEFLIYFQGTGAADDSGLPNDRFFAVRPEGSVSTLKIQRTERGDSAVYLCASSAQRANTGELFFGEGSRLTVL.

The rearrangement links TRBV10-1 to TRBJ2-2, with D unresolved. This CDR3 is built from 12 residues. Germline values: CDR1 WNHNN, CDR2 SYGVQD (reference sequence). V was shortened by 11 bases and J by 7 bases, with 14 bases between the two germline ends. The CDR3 sequence: CAPQSPGGELFF. The CDR3 nucleotides are TGCGCCCCACAAAGCCCGGGCGGGGAGCTGTTTTTT.

This chain uses TRBV5-8 with TRBJ1-3; the D is unclear. V was shortened by 4 bases and J by 3 bases, with 14 bases between the two germline ends. Germline CDR1 reads SGHTS; CDR2 reads YDEGEE. The CDR3 is 15 residues long. The CDR3 coding sequence is TGTGCCAGCAGCCGGCGGCTCCCATTTGGAAACACCATATATTTT. It yields the protein CASSRRLPFGNTIYF.

The chain is built from TRBV11-2 and TRBJ2-1; 10 bases fit TRBD2. V lost 4 bases to trimming and J lost 4 bases; unmatched junction nucleotides: 4. Germline CDR1 is SGHAT and CDR2 is FQNNGV. The CDR3 spans 15 residues. CDR3 nucleotide sequence: TGTGCCAGCAGCTCGGGACTAGCGTCTTACAATGAGCAGTTCTTC. Amino acid sequence: CASSSGLASYNEQFF. The full variable domain, completed using reference TRBV11-2 and TRBJ2-1, is EAGVAQSPRYKIIEKRQSVAFWCNPISGHATLYWYQQILGQGPKLLIQFQNNGVVDDSQLPKDRFSAERLKGVDSTLKIQPAKLEDSAVYLCASSSGLASYNEQFFGPGTRLTVL.

The CDR3 spells CASGMPNYGYTF. The CDR3 DNA sequence: TGTGCGAGCGGGATGCCTAACTATGGCTACACCTTC. J is TRBJ1-2 and V is TRBV7-9; D remains ambiguous. The CDR3 sequence is 12 residues long. CDR1 SEHNR and CDR2 FQNEAQ come from the germline V gene (reference sequence). Together with reference TRBV7-9 and TRBJ1-2, the CDR3 gives the full variable domain: DTGVSQNPRHKITKRGQNVTFRCDPISEHNRLYWYRQTLGQGPEFLTYFQNEAQLEKSRLLSDRFSAERPKGSFSTLEIQRTEQGDSAMYLCASGMPNYGYTFGSGTRLTVV.

This clone was found once. V usage is TRBV13 and J usage is TRBJ2-4, with 11 bases matching TRBD2. V was clipped by 6 bases and J by 0 bases; unmatched bases: 4. Germline V gene sequence: CDR1 PRHDT, CDR2 FYEKMQ (reference sequence). There are 16 residues in the CDR3. This chain's CDR3 is CASRLAGDLAKNIQYF. The CDR3 DNA reads TGTGCCAGCAGACTAGCGGGAGACCTAGCCAAAAACATTCAGTACTTC.

The chain recombines TRBV6-5 with TRBJ1-2; D possibly corresponds to TRBD1 (5 bases). CDR1 and CDR2 (germline): MNHEY, SVGAGI. This CDR3 region has 12 residues. V lost 6 bases, J lost 2 bases, and 7 bases lay in between. The CDR3: CASRQGNYGYTF. As DNA, the CDR3 is TGTGCCAGCAGGCAGGGAAACTATGGCTACACCTTC.

The chain joins TRBV18 to TRBJ2-4; maybe TRBD1 (6 bases). Trimming pared 2 bases from V and 2 bases from J, leaving 13 bases between. Germline V lookup: CDR1 KGHSH, CDR2 LQKENI. This CDR3 has 16 amino acids. CDR3 residues: CASSPINRDTKNIQYF. DNA for the CDR3: TGTGCCAGCTCACCAATCAACAGGGATACCAAAAACATTCAGTACTTC.

V usage is TRBV5-1 and J usage is TRBJ1-5, with 7 nucleotides matching TRBD1. Germline CDR1 SGHRS, CDR2 YFSETQ. With V trimmed by 4 bases and J by 2 bases, 0 bases remained unmatched. The CDR3 sequence is 13 residues long. CDR3 residues: CASSQGGNQPQHF. CDR3 sequence (DNA): TGCGCCAGCAGCCAGGGGGGCAATCAGCCCCAGCATTTT.

The gene calls are TRBV11-3 and TRBJ1-2; tentative D call: TRBD1 (6 bases). V was shortened by 0 bases and J by 4 bases, with 21 bases between the two germline ends. The CDR3 length is 18 residues. Germline V gene data show CDR1 as SGHNT and CDR2 as YENEEA. This CDR3 is CASSLDIAGASVFYGYTF. The DNA of the CDR3 is TGTGCCAGCAGCTTAGATATAGCAGGGGCGTCGGTCTTCTATGGCTACACCTTC.

The chain combines TRBV27 with TRBJ2-1; tentatively, D is TRBD2 (5 bases). From germline, CDR1 is MNHEY and CDR2 SMNVEV (reference sequence). Between the trimmed V and J ends, which lost 6 bases and 8 bases, there was a span of 11 bases. This CDR3 spans 12 amino acids. The chain's CDR3 is CASSGLSHEQFF. The CDR3 nucleotides are TGTGCCAGCAGCGGACTTTCCCATGAGCAGTTCTTC.